The 32 T cell receptor beta chains below were found in one sample sequenced in a study of spatial heterogeneity in lung cancer. Noted time point: sample taken at primary tumor resection. Tumor, nontumor lung or frozen PBMC supplied whole RNA that was sequenced unsorted. MiXCR, run by TCRdb on the 5' RACE reads, gives a single entry per CDR3 protein. The sample has approximately 25,000 distinct CDR3 sequences; approximately 3.3% are singletons. Sample: PBMCs, taken at surgery. Receptor source: a female donor with early-stage non-small cell lung cancer.

The table lists this clonotype with many counts. This chain links TRBV7-9 with TRBJ2-1; possibly TRBD2 for D (6 bases). With 3 bases removed from V and 8 bases from J, the gap between germline ends came to 14 bases. The CDR3 is made up of 14 amino acids. Germline values: CDR1 SEHNR, CDR2 FQNEAQ (reference sequence). CDR3 sequence: CASSFWDWRDEQFF. CDR3 DNA sequence: TGTGCCAGCAGCTTTTGGGACTGGAGGGATGAGCAGTTCTTC.

This clonotype was detected ten times or more. The chain combines TRBV7-3 with TRBJ2-1, with D unclear. CDR1 and CDR2 (germline): SGHTA, FQGTGA. Trimming took off 0 bases at V and 0 bases at J, with 9 bases between the two ends. CDR3 size: 16 residues. The CDR3 is CASSLTSASSYNEQFF. CDR3 in DNA: TGTGCCAGCAGCTTAACCAGCGCATCCTCCTACAATGAGCAGTTCTTC.

This clonotype came up many times. Here the CDR3 reads CSASRGAPNEQFF. DNA for the CDR3: TGCAGTGCTTCCCGTGGTGCCCCCAATGAGCAGTTCTTC. The V and J genes are TRBV20-1 and TRBJ2-1; no firm D call. Trimming removed 5 bases from V and 6 bases from J, with 14 bases in between. The germline V gene has CDR1 DFQATT and CDR2 SNEGSKA (reference sequence). This CDR3 has 13 residues.

There are many counts of this clonotype. This rearrangement joins TRBV3-1 to TRBJ2-5; TRBD2 matches at 9 bases. CDR3 size: 16 residues. Germline CDR1 is LGHDT and CDR2 is YNNKEL (reference sequence). The trim removed 0 bases at V and 5 bases at J, leaving 7 bases unmatched. CDR3: CASSQEVAGAAETQYF. The CDR3, as DNA: TGTGCCAGCAGCCAAGAAGTAGCGGGGGCGGCGGAGACCCAGTACTTC.

This clonotype was observed at least ten times. The CDR3 bases are TGTGCCAGCAGCCCTCGACAGGCCCGGAGCTATGGCTACACCTTC. Translating gives CASSPRQARSYGYTF. The chain links TRBV7-9 to TRBJ1-2; possible D gene TRBD1, 6 bases. This CDR3 comprises 15 residues. V lost 5 bases and J 4 bases, leaving 17 bases between the germline ends. The germline CDR1 and CDR2 sequences are SEHNR and FQNEAQ (reference sequence).

This clonotype was seen repeatedly, ten times or more. This rearrangement joins TRBV6-2 or TRBV6-3 to TRBJ1-1, with 8 bases lining up with TRBD1. The CDR3 extends over 15 amino acids. CDR1 and CDR2 (germline): MNHEY, SVGEGT. V lost 6 bases to trimming and J lost 4 bases; unmatched junction nucleotides: 10. CDR3 DNA sequence: TGTGCCAGCAGACCAATGGACAGGGTTCGCACTGAAGCTTTCTTT. It translates to CASRPMDRVRTEAFF.

This clonotype was picked up many times. This chain links TRBV10-3 with TRBJ2-7; 8 positions match TRBD2. CDR1 ENHRY and CDR2 SYGVKD come from the germline V gene. The CDR3 is 16 residues long. The trim removed 2 bases at V and 2 bases at J, leaving 8 bases unmatched. The CDR3 region has the DNA TGTGCCATCAGTGAGGCCACACTAGCGGAAACCTACGAGCAGTACTTC. Its protein is CAISEATLAETYEQYF.

This clonotype was detected a few times. The chain carries TRBV7-2 and TRBJ2-5; perhaps TRBD1 as D (5 bases). This CDR3 region has 14 residues. V lost 2 bases and J 2 bases, leaving 9 bases between the germline ends. CDR1 and CDR2 from the germline V gene are SGHTA and FQGNSA. The chain's CDR3 is CASSLRAGQETQYF. DNA of the CDR3: TGTGCCAGCAGCTTACGGGCAGGGCAAGAGACCCAGTACTTC.

The table lists this clonotype with many counts. The chain links TRBV5-1 to TRBJ1-6; D not certain. V lost 4 bases and J lost 7, with 12 bases in between. Germline lookup yields CDR1 SGHRS and CDR2 YFSETQ. The CDR3 contains 14 residues. This chain's CDR3 is CASSDPQGNSPLHF. CDR3 sequence (DNA): TGCGCCAGCAGCGATCCACAAGGGAATTCACCCCTCCACTTT.

The sample holds many counts of this clonotype. The rearrangement uses TRBV27 and TRBJ1-2; D gene uncertain. V lost 0 bases and J 7 bases, leaving 12 bases between the germline ends. The CDR3 totals 14 residues. CDR1 MNHEY and CDR2 SMNVEV come from the germline V gene (reference sequence). DNA for the CDR3: TGTGCCAGCAGTTTATCTTCGCCTTCTGGTGGCTACACCTTC. Translation: CASSLSSPSGGYTF.

This clonotype was found many times. The rearrangement links TRBV9 to TRBJ2-1, with D unresolved. The V and J ends lost 0 bases and 6 bases respectively, with 10 bases between them. From germline, CDR1 is SGDLS and CDR2 YYNGEE. The CDR3 is made up of 14 amino acids. CDR3 sequence: CASSVDLTSNEQFF. The CDR3 nucleotides are TGTGCCAGCAGCGTAGACCTTACGTCCAATGAGCAGTTCTTC.

The table lists this clonotype with many counts. The chain's CDR3 is CASSQDSGSREKNTEAFF. Here the CDR3 DNA reads TGTGCCAGCAGCCAAGATAGTGGGTCCAGAGAGAAGAACACTGAAGCTTTCTTT. The V and J genes are TRBV3-1 and TRBJ1-1; no definite D call. The CDR3 covers 18 residues. Germline CDR1 and CDR2: LGHDT and YNNKEL (reference sequence). The ends were cut back, 0 bases at V and 1 base at J, with 18 bases in the middle.

Regarding this clonotype: It may be a read error: a sequence one base away is much more abundant. The chain is built from TRBV30 and TRBJ2-1; either TRBD1 or TRBD2 may supply D (5 bases each). Germline-derived CDR1 and CDR2 are GTSNPN and SVGIG (reference sequence). The CDR3 runs to 14 residues. This chain's CDR3 is CAWRIRGSYNERFF. The DNA of the CDR3 is TGTGCCTGGAGAATCCGGGGCTCCTACAATGAGCGGTTCTTC.

This clonotype was observed at least ten times. The genes are TRBV4-1 and TRBJ2-1, with a possible D match to TRBD2 (6 bases). Trimming pared 4 bases from V and 8 bases from J, leaving 21 bases between. The CDR3 length is 16 residues. Germline loops: CDR1 MGHRA, CDR2 YSYEKL. The CDR3 DNA reads as TGCGCCAGCAGCCCCGAGGCAATGAGATGGGGGGATGAGCAGTTCTTC. Protein sequence: CASSPEAMRWGDEQFF.

This clonotype was seen only a few times. The V call is TRBV2, the J call TRBJ1-4; 10 bases line up with TRBD1. V lost 5 bases and J lost 2; bases outside the gene matches: 8. The CDR3 length is 17 residues. CDR1 and CDR2 (germline): SNHLY, FYNNEI. CDR3 protein: CASSYGTGVLTNEKLFF. In DNA, the CDR3 is TGTGCCAGCAGTTACGGGACAGGGGTTTTGACTAATGAAAAACTGTTTTTT. Full variable domain (outside the CDR3, taken from reference TRBV2 and TRBJ1-4): EPEVTQTPSHQVTQMGQEVILRCVPISNHLYFYWYRQILGQKVEFLVSFYNNEISEKSEIFDDQFSVERPDGSNFTLKIRSTKLEDSAMYFCASSYGTGVLTNEKLFFGSGTQLSVL.

The genes are TRBV20-1 and TRBJ2-2; TRBD1 aligns across 8 bases. The CDR3 is 16 amino acids. Trimming removed 0 bases from V and 1 base from J; junction bases left unmatched: 4. Germline CDR1 reads DFQATT; CDR2 reads SNEGSKA (reference sequence). This chain's CDR3 is CSARDSGTGNTGELFF. Here the CDR3 DNA reads TGCAGTGCTAGAGATTCGGGGACAGGGAACACCGGGGAGCTGTTTTTT.

This clonotype was seen only a few times. The chain is built from TRBV5-3 and TRBJ2-3; 10 bases align to TRBD2. TRBV5-3 is treated as an ORF (open reading frame) with a function not yet certain. Trimming at V came to 1 base and at J to 4 bases, leaving 3 bases not matched to a gene. The CDR3 runs 15 residues. Here the CDR3 reads CARSLYLAGADTQYF. The CDR3 DNA follows: TGTGCCAGAAGCTTGTACCTAGCGGGAGCAGATACGCAGTATTTT.

There are many counts of this clonotype. This rearrangement joins TRBV7-9 to TRBJ1-1, with D hard to call. Germline V CDR1 and CDR2: SEHNR, FQNEAQ (reference sequence). The CDR3 sequence is 15 residues long. The ends were cut back, 1 base at V and 4 bases at J, with 13 bases in the middle. The DNA for the CDR3 is TGTGCCAGCAGCTTAGGGGCAACGCGGGGCACTGAAGCTTTCTTT. Protein: CASSLGATRGTEAFF.

In this sample, this clonotype turned up many times. The chain joins TRBV27 to TRBJ2-7; a possible D gene is TRBD2 (5 bases). The CDR3 has 15 residues. Germline V gene data show CDR1 as MNHEY and CDR2 as SMNVEV (reference sequence). V dropped 0 bases and J dropped 2 bases, with 11 bases sitting between them. Here the CDR3 reads CASSLSTETTYEQYF. The CDR3 coding sequence is TGTGCCAGCAGTTTATCGACGGAGACTACCTACGAGCAGTACTTC.

This clonotype has a count of ten or more. This chain joins TRBV29-1 and TRBJ2-7, with D tentatively TRBD1 or TRBD2 (5 bases each). The germline V gene has CDR1 SQVTM and CDR2 ANQGSEA. V lost 3 bases and J 3 bases, leaving 15 bases between the germline ends. There are 14 residues in the CDR3. CDR3 region: CSVDSDGTNYEQYF. CDR3 DNA sequence: TGCAGCGTTGATAGTGATGGGACCAACTACGAGCAGTACTTC.

This clonotype was seen at least ten times. The rearrangement joins TRBV3-1 to TRBJ2-1, with D possibly called TRBD1 or TRBD2 (6 bases each). The CDR3 runs to 17 residues. Trimming removed 3 bases from V and 0 bases from J, with 15 bases in between. Looked up from germline, CDR1 is LGHDT and CDR2 is YNNKEL (reference sequence). The DNA for the CDR3 is TGTGCCAGCAGCCAGGGGGGCCTTTGGAGCTCCTACAATGAGCAGTTCTTC. It translates to CASSQGGLWSSYNEQFF.

This clonotype appeared many times. V usage is TRBV7-7 and J usage is TRBJ2-1; D gene uncertain. CDR1 is SSHAT, CDR2 FNYEAQ, per germline (reference sequence). The CDR3 is 13 amino acids. The V end was cut by 5 bases, the J end by 6 bases, with 11 bases between. The CDR3, as DNA: TGTGCCAGCAGCCCTAGTTCCGGCAATGAGCAGTTCTTC. It yields the protein CASSPSSGNEQFF. Full variable domain (outside the CDR3, taken from reference TRBV7-7 and TRBJ2-1): GAGVSQSPRYKVTKRGQDVTLRCDPISSHATLYWYQQALGQGPEFLTYFNYEAQPDKSGLPSDRFSAERPEGSISTLTIQRTEQRDSAMYRCASSPSSGNEQFFGPGTRLTVL.

This clonotype was detected many times. The chain has TRBV5-6 and TRBJ2-1; the D gene is possibly TRBD2 (6 bases). Germline-derived CDR1 and CDR2 are SGHDT and YYEEEE. V lost 4 bases, J lost 2 bases, and 10 bases lay in between. This CDR3 spans 14 amino acids. The CDR3, as DNA: TGTGCCAGCAGCCGGGACTTACCCTACAATGAGCAGTTCTTC. Translating it yields CASSRDLPYNEQFF.

The V call is TRBV20-1, the J call TRBJ2-1, with unresolved D. Trimming removed 1 base from V and 7 bases from J, with 17 bases in between. Germline V lookup: CDR1 DFQATT, CDR2 SNEGSKA (reference sequence). CDR3 length: 15 amino acids. The CDR3 region has the DNA TGCAGTGCTAGAGGAGGCGGAGACCCCTTGAATGAGCAGTTCTTC. Translated: CSARGGGDPLNEQFF.

This clonotype was counted ten times or more. The rearrangement uses TRBV7-9 and TRBJ2-7; D is possibly TRBD2 (5 bases). Germline V gene sequence: CDR1 SEHNR, CDR2 FQNEAQ (reference sequence). The V and J ends lost 5 bases and 2 bases respectively, with 16 bases between them. This CDR3 region has 15 residues. CDR3 residues: CASSASAERAYEQYF. DNA for the CDR3: TGTGCCAGCAGCGCTTCAGCGGAAAGGGCCTACGAGCAGTACTTC.

There are a few counts of this clonotype. V and J are TRBV4-1 and TRBJ2-7; 7 nucleotides align to TRBD2. Germline V gene lookup returns CDR1 MGHRA and CDR2 YSYEKL. This CDR3 contains 15 residues. Trimming cost V 1 base and J 2 bases; bases outside gene matches: 5. The CDR3 here is CASSQGAGPAYEQYF. DNA for the CDR3: TGCGCCAGCAGCCAAGGAGCGGGACCCGCCTACGAGCAGTACTTC.

This chain joins TRBV6-6 and TRBJ1-1; 9 bases are a match to TRBD1. CDR1 is MNHNY and CDR2 is SVGAGI in the germline V gene (reference sequence). With 5 bases clipped from V and 6 bases from J, the junction kept 7 bases outside the gene matches. The CDR3 extends over 14 amino acids. CDR3 nucleotide sequence: TGTGCCAGCAGTCAACAGGGGGCGCGCGCTGAAGCTTTCTTT. Translated, it gives CASSQQGARAEAFF.

In this sample, this clonotype is medium-sized. The chain couples TRBV11-2 to TRBJ2-5; D may be TRBD1 (5 bases). Germline V gene lookup returns CDR1 SGHAT and CDR2 FQNNGV. The V gene lost 5 bases and the J gene lost 2 bases, with 12 bases spanning the gap. The CDR3 is 14 amino acids. CDR3 protein: CASSRGHLQETQYF. DNA of the CDR3: TGTGCCAGCAGCCGAGGACACCTACAAGAGACCCAGTACTTC.

By its share, this clonotype is medium-sized (0.01 to 0.1%). J is TRBJ2-6 and V is TRBV7-3; 12 bases agree with TRBD2. The length of the CDR3 is 19 residues. J lost 0 bases, V lost 3 bases, and 6 bases had no gene match. Germline CDR1 is SGHTA and CDR2 is FQGTGA. Written as DNA, the CDR3 is TGTGCCAGCAGCTTCCGGACTAGCGGGGACAACTCTGGGGCCAACGTCCTGACTTTC. This sequence encodes CASSFRTSGDNSGANVLTF.

This clonotype came up many times. The chain links TRBV2 to TRBJ2-7; a weak D match, TRBD2 (5 bases). This CDR3 contains 13 residues. Germline assignment: CDR1 SNHLY and CDR2 FYNNEI. V was pared by 7 bases and J by 4 bases, with 14 bases between. In DNA form, the CDR3 reads TGTGCCAGCACCGGGGAGAAGATTTACGAGCAGTACTTC. Protein product: CASTGEKIYEQYF.

The chain is built from TRBV28 and TRBJ2-1; D call uncertain. Germline values: CDR1 MDHEN, CDR2 SYDVKM. CDR3 length: 15 residues. The V end lost 4 bases, the J end lost 0 bases, and 10 bases lay between the germline ends. CDR3 loop: CASSSRVPSYNEQFF. The CDR3 bases are TGTGCCAGCAGTTCTAGAGTCCCCTCCTACAATGAGCAGTTCTTC.

Ten or more counts support this clonotype. The chain employs TRBV27 and TRBJ1-1; D not resolved. The CDR3 has 13 residues. V was cut by 6 bases and J by 3 bases, with 11 bases left in between. Germline lookup yields CDR1 MNHEY and CDR2 SMNVEV (reference sequence). The CDR3 loop reads CASSPVGDTEAFF. In nucleotides, the CDR3 is TGTGCCAGCAGCCCCGTTGGAGACACTGAAGCTTTCTTT.